This paragraph covers one TCR beta chain sequence. The data originate from a study of blood T cell repertoires in COVID-19. Source study methods: By means of reference gene primer amplification, nucleated cell counts were estimated. The method was immunoSEQ multiplex PCR; TCRdb's version includes in-frame clones alone and lacks a portion of them. D and trimming come from the DNA, and the V and J calls and clone size come from that table. The sample lists about 310,000 clones, about nine tenths occurring once. Germline values: CDR1 SGHRS, CDR2 YFSETQ. The CDR3 consists of 14 residues. With 1 base removed from V and 2 bases from J, the gap between germline ends came to 9 bases.

Specimen: peripheral blood. The chain links TRBV5-1 to TRBJ1-2, with D maybe TRBD1 (5 bases). This clonotype originated in a man aged 45-65 years with active or convalescent COVID-19. The CDR3 reads CASSLWAGNYGYTF. The CDR3 DNA follows: TGCGCCAGCAGCTTGTGGGCAGGGAACTATGGCTACACCTTC.